The rows below give T cell receptor beta chains drawn from one sample of a study of CD8+ T cells in alopecia areata. The assay was immunoSEQ multiplex PCR, and TCRdb's table has in-frame clones only and misses some. The data show roughly 250,000 clones, with 65% to 70% seen just once and approximately 1.2% held by the top ten. The specimen was CD4+ T cells sorted from blood, collected at week 0. The source of these receptors is a human donor with alopecia areata. CDR3s include the opening cysteine and the closing phenylalanine or tryptophan. A D gene is named only where the DNA matches it firmly. Clone size is stated in some rows and not others, as once, few, many or a class when expanded.

v_call	d_call	j_call	clone_size	cdr3_aa	cdr3_nt
TRBV6-5	NA	TRBJ2-5	once	CASSTGLETQYF	TGTGCCAGCAGTACAGGTTTGGAGACCCAGTACTTC
TRBV5-1	TRBD1	TRBJ1-2	NA	CASKKLQGINGYTF	TGCGCCAGCAAGAAGTTACAGGGGATTAATGGCTACACCTTC
TRBV10-3	TRBD1	TRBJ2-7	NA	CAIRGWTGSSYEQYF	TGTGCCATCAGGGGATGGACAGGGAGCTCCTACGAGCAGTACTTC
TRBV2	TRBD2	TRBJ2-3	NA	CASSGTSGGAWDTQYF	TGTGCCAGCAGCGGGACTAGCGGGGGGGCCTGGGATACGCAGTATTTT
TRBV5-1	NA	TRBJ2-5	NA	CASSLVGPASEETQYF	TGCGCCAGCAGTTTGGTCGGACCAGCCTCAGAAGAGACCCAGTACTTC
TRBV5-6	NA	TRBJ2-7	NA	CASSRTDSYEQYF	TGTGCCAGCAGCCGGACGGACTCCTACGAGCAGTACTTC
TRBV30	NA	TRBJ1-2	NA	CAWNMRTRRANYGYTF	TGTGCCTGGAATATGAGGACTCGGCGAGCTAACTATGGCTACACCTTC
TRBV5-4	NA	TRBJ2-6	NA	CASSPRGANVLTF	TGTGCCAGCAGTCCCAGGGGGGCCAACGTCCTGACTTTC
TRBV4-2	NA	TRBJ2-7	NA	CASSQVSGVYEQYF	TGTGCCAGCAGCCAAGTTTCAGGCGTCTACGAGCAGTACTTC
TRBV9	NA	TRBJ1-1	NA	CASSGGAGITEAFF	TGTGCCAGCAGCGGGGGTGCGGGTATCACTGAAGCTTTCTTT
TRBV9	NA	TRBJ1-4	NA	CASSVGGQGGKLFF	TGTGCCAGCAGCGTAGGAGGTCAGGGAGGGAAACTGTTTTTT
TRBV29-1	NA	TRBJ2-1	few	CSVAGNEQFF	TGCAGCGTTGCAGGAAATGAGCAGTTCTTC
TRBV29-1	NA	TRBJ1-2	few	CSVVTRYNYGYTF	TGCAGCGTTGTTACACGCTATAACTATGGCTACACCTTC
TRBV14	TRBD2	TRBJ2-2	NA	CASSQAGGNTGELFF	TGTGCCAGCAGCCAGGCGGGGGGGAACACCGGGGAGCTGTTTTTT
TRBV21-1	NA	TRBJ2-7	few	CASSKLSPGHRYEQYF	TGTGCCAGCAGCAAATTATCCCCGGGACACCGCTACGAGCAGTACTTC
TRBV9	NA	TRBJ2-2	once	CASSVRGNTGELFF	TGTGCCAGCAGCGTACGGGGGAACACCGGGGAGCTGTTTTTT
TRBV6-5	TRBD1	TRBJ1-1	NA	CASSESHRGEAFF	TGTGCCAGCAGTGAATCCCACAGGGGGGAAGCTTTCTTT
TRBV2	TRBD2	TRBJ2-3	NA	CASSGTSLMDTQYF	TGTGCCAGCAGTGGGACTAGCCTGATGGATACGCAGTATTTT
TRBV18	NA	TRBJ1-5	NA	CASSPQGGNQPQHF	TGTGCCAGCTCACCACAGGGTGGCAATCAGCCCCAGCATTTT
TRBV15	NA	TRBJ1-6	NA	CATSRAVRDSPLHF	TGTGCCACCAGCAGAGCGGTAAGGGATTCACCCCTCCACTTT
TRBV11-2	TRBD1	TRBJ2-7	few	CASSRQLGQGSYEQYF	TGTGCCAGCAGCCGCCAATTGGGACAGGGCTCCTACGAGCAGTACTTC
TRBV30	NA	TRBJ1-5	NA	CAWSDNNGNQPQHF	TGTGCCTGGAGTGACAATAACGGCAATCAGCCCCAGCATTTT
TRBV9	NA	TRBJ2-3	many	CASSVGGFGTDTQYF	TGTGCCAGCAGCGTAGGGGGTTTTGGCACAGATACGCAGTATTTT
TRBV30	NA	TRBJ1-2	NA	CACRKPGYTF	TGTGCCTGCCGGAAGCCTGGCTACACCTTC
TRBV6-5	TRBD2	TRBJ2-5	NA	CASLSAGGGETQYF	TGTGCCAGCTTGTCCGCGGGGGGAGGGGAGACCCAGTACTTC
TRBV30	NA	TRBJ2-1	NA	CAWSVLAIDNEQFF	TGTGCCTGGAGTGTACTCGCGATTGACAATGAGCAGTTCTTC
TRBV30	NA	TRBJ2-1	NA	CAWSGGVGEQFF	TGTGCCTGGAGTGGTGGGGTCGGCGAGCAGTTCTTC
TRBV30	NA	TRBJ2-1	NA	CAWSVAVGGQSNEQFF	TGTGCCTGGAGTGTCGCTGTGGGGGGGCAGTCGAATGAGCAGTTCTTC
TRBV30	TRBD2	TRBJ2-1	few	CASTPGTSAYNEQFF	TGTGCCTCGACCCCCGGGACTAGCGCCTACAATGAGCAGTTCTTC
TRBV15	NA	TRBJ1-1	NA	CATSGRAGVKAEAFF	TGTGCCACCAGCGGGAGGGCAGGGGTAAAGGCTGAAGCTTTCTTT
TRBV30	NA	TRBJ2-2	NA	CAWSVLWRQRNTGELFF	TGTGCCTGGAGTGTCCTTTGGCGTCAGAGGAACACCGGGGAGCTGTTTTTT
TRBV6-6	NA	TRBJ2-7	NA	CASSQGSVYEQYF	TGTGCCAGCAGTCAAGGGTCTGTATACGAGCAGTACTTC
TRBV6-4	TRBD2	TRBJ2-3	NA	CASSELASGFTDTQYF	TGTGCCAGCAGTGAACTAGCGAGCGGATTCACAGATACGCAGTATTTT
TRBV19	NA	TRBJ2-6	NA	CASSIRGTGANVLTF	TGTGCCAGTAGTATAAGGGGGACTGGGGCCAACGTCCTGACTTTC
TRBV12-1	NA	TRBJ2-1	NA	CASSQCHEQFF	TGTGCCAGCAGCCAGTGCCATGAGCAGTTCTTC
TRBV9	NA	TRBJ2-1	few	CASSAMLRRGTNEQFF	TGTGCCAGCAGCGCCATGCTTAGGCGGGGTACCAATGAGCAGTTCTTC